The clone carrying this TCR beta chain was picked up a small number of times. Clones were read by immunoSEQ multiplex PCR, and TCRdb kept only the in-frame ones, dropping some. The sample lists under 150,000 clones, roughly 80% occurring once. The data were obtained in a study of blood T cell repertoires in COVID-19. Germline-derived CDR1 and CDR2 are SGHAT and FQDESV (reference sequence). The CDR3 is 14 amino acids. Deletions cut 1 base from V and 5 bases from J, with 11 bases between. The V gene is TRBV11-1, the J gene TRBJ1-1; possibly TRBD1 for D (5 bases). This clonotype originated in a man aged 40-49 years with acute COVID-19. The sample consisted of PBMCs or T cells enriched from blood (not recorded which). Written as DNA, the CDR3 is TGTGCCAGCAGCTTAGGGGGACTTGGGACTGAAGCTTTCTTT. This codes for CASSLGGLGTEAFF.